Described below is a single T cell receptor (beta chain) sequence and its context. CDR1 is MNHNY, CDR2 SVGAGI, per germline (reference sequence). CDR3 length: 14 amino acids. V was trimmed by 2 bases and J by 4 bases, leaving 11 bases between them. Original analysis: Counts of nucleated cells, estimated from reference gene primer amplification, were obtained. Sequencing used immunoSEQ multiplex PCR; TCRdb keeps in-frame clones, though not all of them. The D gene and trimming were derived from the DNA, and the V and J assignments and clone size from that table. Of 200,000 to 250,000 clones listed, roughly 80% are singletons. This sample is part of a study of blood T cell repertoires in COVID-19. On the study more broadly: Spain, Italy and the United States supplied samples that represented acute and convalescent COVID-19. From T cells, B-cell-depleted T cells, or PBMCs came the material, which was cDNA or gDNA.

The sequencing input was peripheral blood. This clonotype originated in a woman in her forties or fifties with acute or convalescent COVID-19. The chain carries TRBV6-6 and TRBJ1-2; D is undetermined. CDR3 bases: TGTGCCAGCAGTTACGGTACAGCTTCCTATGGCTACACCTTC. Protein: CASSYGTASYGYTF.